The 24 T cell receptor beta chains given below trace back to one sample, sequenced in a study of identical twins. TCRdb re-analysed the 5' RACE reads in MiXCR, keeping a single row per CDR3 protein. Of 300,000 to 350,000 distinct CDR3 sequences listed, around 12% were seen once; the top ten hold 7.2%. Separately, the same data were catalogued under a study of yellow fever vaccine responses in identical twins.

The sequenced sample was CD8+ T cells sorted from blood. The receptor set was obtained from a woman aged 18-29 years in good health.

The chain uses TRBV3-1 and TRBJ2-7, with a possible D match to TRBD1 (5 bases). Trimming removed 5 bases from V and 2 bases from J, with 13 bases in between. This CDR3 has 14 amino acids. Germline loops: CDR1 LGHDT, CDR2 YNNKEL (reference sequence). CDR3 sequence reads: CASSFGHPTYEQYF. The CDR3 DNA is TGTGCCAGCAGCTTCGGACATCCGACCTACGAGCAGTACTTC.

This clonotype was counted many times. The chain links TRBV20-1 to TRBJ2-1; D may be TRBD1 (6 bases). CDR1 DFQATT and CDR2 SNEGSKA come from the germline V gene (reference sequence). V gave up 6 bases and J gave up 6 bases, with 15 bases separating them. The CDR3 is 13 amino acids. The CDR3 reads CSANHGQINEQFF. CDR3 coding DNA: TGCAGTGCCAACCACGGACAGATCAATGAGCAGTTCTTC.

This clonotype was counted between two and nine times. The V call is TRBV20-1, the J call TRBJ2-1; weak D call: TRBD2 (6 bases). The CDR3 length is 13 residues. The V and J ends lost 1 base and 6 bases respectively, with 10 bases between them. Germline V gene data show CDR1 as DFQATT and CDR2 as SNEGSKA (reference sequence). CDR3 residues: CSARVRGSNEQFF. CDR3 DNA sequence: TGCAGTGCTAGAGTCCGGGGGAGCAATGAGCAGTTCTTC.

This clonotype was observed once. The genes are TRBV20-1 and TRBJ2-7; 7 bases fit TRBD2. The CDR3 consists of 12 residues. CDR1 DFQATT and CDR2 SNEGSKA come from the germline V gene (reference sequence). The V segment lost 6 bases and the J segment 2 bases; nucleotides outside the gene matches: 4. CDR3 amino acids: CSAREEAYEQYF. CDR3 sequence (DNA): TGCAGTGCCCGGGAGGAGGCCTACGAGCAGTACTTC.

CDR3 sequence reads: CASSQESSTDTQYF. The CDR3 DNA follows: TGTGCCAGCAGTCAGGAATCGAGCACAGATACGCAGTATTTT. The V and J genes are TRBV6-2 or TRBV6-3 and TRBJ2-3; D remains unclear. The CDR3 spans 14 residues. Trimming left V 5 bases short and J 0 bases short, with 9 bases between. CDR1 and CDR2 from the germline V gene are MNHEY and SVGEGT.

This clonotype was seen many times. J is TRBJ2-1 and V is TRBV12-3 or TRBV12-4, with a tentative D call TRBD1 (5 bases). Trimming took 7 bases from V and 10 from J, leaving 8 bases between them. The CDR3 totals 10 residues. The CDR3 sequence is CASKGQEQFF. CDR3 sequence (DNA): TGTGCCAGCAAGGGGCAAGAGCAGTTCTTC.

This clonotype was found many times. The chain uses TRBV11-1 and TRBJ2-1, with D perhaps matching TRBD1 (7 bases). Germline V gene lookup returns CDR1 SGHAT and CDR2 FQDESV (reference sequence). The CDR3 length is 20 residues. V was clipped by 7 bases and J by 3 bases, with 31 bases between them. The CDR3 sequence: CASIGGGDMTSKFFYNEQFF. As DNA, the CDR3 is TGTGCCAGCATAGGGGGCGGGGATATGACTAGTAAGTTTTTCTACAATGAGCAGTTCTTC. The whole variable domain, remainder taken from reference TRBV11-1 and TRBJ2-1, is EAEVAQSPRYKITEKSQAVAFWCDPISGHATLYWYRQILGQGPELLVQFQDESVVDDSQLPKDRFSAERLKGVDSTLKIQPAELGDSAMYLCASIGGGDMTSKFFYNEQFFGPGTRLTVL.

The chain employs TRBV27 and TRBJ2-1; D is ambiguous. The CDR3 spans 14 residues. Germline V lookup: CDR1 MNHEY, CDR2 SMNVEV (reference sequence). Trimming removed 10 bases from V and 5 bases from J, with 18 bases in between. In nucleotides, the CDR3 is TGTGCCACCGGTAGGAGATCCGACGACAATGAGCAGTTCTTC. Encoded protein: CATGRRSDDNEQFF.

This clonotype was observed at least ten times. The V and J genes are TRBV12-3 or TRBV12-4 and TRBJ2-7; maybe TRBD2 (6 bases). V was trimmed by 4 bases and J by 7 bases, leaving 17 bases between them. The CDR3 spans 14 residues. The CDR3 bases are TGTGCCAGCAGTTCGAGGGACTCCCCTAGTGAGCAGTACTTC. Translating gives CASSSRDSPSEQYF.

This rearrangement joins TRBV7-9 to TRBJ2-7; maybe TRBD2 (5 bases). CDR3 size: 14 residues. With 4 bases removed from V and 3 bases from J, the gap between germline ends came to 13 bases. Germline CDR1 and CDR2: SEHNR and FQNEAQ (reference sequence). The CDR3: CASSSTTQLYEQYF. For the CDR3, the DNA is TGTGCCAGCAGCTCGACTACACAGCTCTACGAGCAGTACTTC.

This clonotype was seen ten or more times. The V and J genes are TRBV29-1 and TRBJ2-1; 12 nucleotides line up with TRBD2. CDR1 and CDR2 (germline): SQVTM, ANQGSEA. The CDR3 is 15 amino acids. J gave up 6 bases and V 4 bases, and 7 bases lay outside the gene matches. CDR3 residues: CSVVTSGSYLNEQFF. The DNA for the CDR3 is TGCAGCGTTGTGACTAGCGGGAGTTACCTCAATGAGCAGTTCTTC.

The CDR3 DNA reads TGCAGCGTTGAGTCCCCTTCTAGCGGGAGGGCCTACAATGAGCAGTTCTTC. It is translated as CSVESPSSGRAYNEQFF. The chain carries TRBV29-1 and TRBJ2-1, with 12 bases identical to TRBD2. Losses at the gene ends were 3 bases for V and 2 bases for J; bases not matched to a gene: 8. There are 17 residues in the CDR3. Per germline, CDR1 SQVTM and CDR2 ANQGSEA.

The chain carries TRBV6-5 and TRBJ1-2; D might be TRBD1 (5 bases). The V end lost 4 bases, the J end lost 1 base, and 13 bases lay between the germline ends. The CDR3 is 15 amino acids. The germline gives CDR1 MNHEY, CDR2 SVGAGI. CDR3 DNA sequence: TGTGCCAGCAGTTTTCGGACACTCAATAACTATGGCTACACCTTC. Protein product: CASSFRTLNNYGYTF.

The chain is built from TRBV9 and TRBJ2-2; D is uncertain. Per the germline V gene, CDR1 is SGDLS and CDR2 is YYNGEE. V dropped 2 bases and J dropped 3 bases, with 5 bases sitting between them. CDR3 length: 13 amino acids. CDR3 DNA sequence: TGTGCCAGCAGCGTTTATTACACCGGGGAGCTGTTTTTT. Protein: CASSVYYTGELFF.

This clonotype was picked up a small number of times. This chain connects TRBV20-1 to TRBJ2-7; D is perhaps TRBD1 (5 bases). V lost 1 base and J 4 bases, leaving 17 bases between the germline ends. Germline loops: CDR1 DFQATT, CDR2 SNEGSKA (reference sequence). This CDR3 spans 15 amino acids. The CDR3 loop reads CSARVGKQGFYEQYV. DNA of the CDR3: TGCAGTGCTAGAGTGGGGAAGCAGGGTTTTTACGAGCAGTACGTC.

The chain links TRBV3-1 to TRBJ2-5, with 9 bases that match TRBD2. The CDR3 extends over 16 amino acids. The germline V gene encodes CDR1 LGHDT and CDR2 YNNKEL (reference sequence). V shed 6 bases, J shed 2 bases, and the junction held 10 bases outside the gene matches. The CDR3 coding sequence is TGTGCCAGCAGGGGGCTAGCGGGGAGTTTACAAGAGACCCAGTACTTC. It yields the protein CASRGLAGSLQETQYF.

The V call is TRBV14, the J call TRBJ2-7; a possible D gene is TRBD2 (7 bases). The germline V gene has CDR1 SGHDN and CDR2 FVKESK. Trimming shortened V by 3 bases and J by 7 bases, and 19 bases separated the two germline ends. The CDR3 runs 15 residues. The CDR3 protein is CASSHSGGRGEEQYF. CDR3 DNA sequence: TGTGCCAGCAGCCATTCGGGGGGCCGGGGTGAGGAGCAGTACTTC.

This chain joins TRBV15 and TRBJ1-4; D might be TRBD1 (6 bases). V dropped 4 bases and J dropped 0 bases, with 12 bases sitting between them. Germline V gene data show CDR1 as LNHNV and CDR2 as YYDKDF (reference sequence). The CDR3 totals 16 residues. The CDR3 region is CATSTGHQATNEKLFF. DNA of the CDR3: TGTGCCACCAGCACGGGACATCAGGCAACTAATGAAAAACTGTTTTTT.

This clonotype was observed a handful of times. The chain joins TRBV20-1 to TRBJ2-7, with D possibly matching TRBD2 (5 bases). Per germline, CDR1 DFQATT and CDR2 SNEGSKA (reference sequence). V was pared by 4 bases and J by 2 bases, with 9 bases between. The CDR3 contains 12 residues. This CDR3 is CSATDGAYEQYF. DNA for the CDR3: TGCAGTGCTACCGACGGGGCCTACGAGCAGTACTTC.

The table lists this clonotype with many counts. J is TRBJ2-1 and V is TRBV9, with 8 bases matching TRBD2. This CDR3 region has 15 residues. CDR1 and CDR2 (germline): SGDLS, YYNGEE. Germline trimming cut 0 bases from V and 2 bases from J; bases unmatched to any gene: 1. The CDR3 reads CASSVEGLAYNEQFF. In nucleotides, the CDR3 is TGTGCCAGCAGCGTAGAGGGACTAGCCTACAATGAGCAGTTCTTC.

This clonotype turned up a few times. The J gene is TRBJ1-5, the V gene TRBV20-1; 8 bases map to TRBD1. The V segment lost 3 bases and the J segment 5 bases; nucleotides outside the gene matches: 9. Germline CDR1 reads DFQATT; CDR2 reads SNEGSKA (reference sequence). The CDR3 contains 15 residues. The CDR3 region has the DNA TGCAGTGCTAGCCCCCTGGACAGGGAGGATCAGCCCCAGCATTTT. This encodes CSASPLDREDQPQHF.

The rearrangement joins TRBV4-2 to TRBJ2-7; no firm D call. V lost 0 bases and J 2 bases, leaving 11 bases between the germline ends. Germline-derived CDR1 and CDR2 are LGHNA and YNFKEQ. This CDR3 spans 15 amino acids. DNA of the CDR3: TGTGCCAGCAGCCAAGAAAGTAGTGGGACCTACGAGCAGTACTTC. This gives the protein CASSQESSGTYEQYF.

Many counts were recorded for this clonotype. CDR3 DNA sequence: TGTGCCAGCAGTTTCCCCGGACAGGGGGTAGTTTTGGGCAATGAGCAGTTCTTC. Translating it yields CASSFPGQGVVLGNEQFF. The chain links TRBV12-3 or TRBV12-4 to TRBJ2-1, with 10 nucleotides matching TRBD1. The J segment lost 6 bases and the V segment lost 3 bases, leaving 14 bases of the junction unmatched. The CDR3 sequence is 18 residues long.

This clonotype occurred many times. The J gene is TRBJ2-2, the V gene TRBV20-1; D remains ambiguous. Germline CDR1 reads DFQATT; CDR2 reads SNEGSKA (reference sequence). The CDR3 has 11 residues. V was trimmed by 6 bases and J by 4 bases, leaving 6 bases between them. CDR3 DNA: TGCAGTGCCCCGAGCACCGGGGAGCTGTTTTTT. It translates to CSAPSTGELFF.